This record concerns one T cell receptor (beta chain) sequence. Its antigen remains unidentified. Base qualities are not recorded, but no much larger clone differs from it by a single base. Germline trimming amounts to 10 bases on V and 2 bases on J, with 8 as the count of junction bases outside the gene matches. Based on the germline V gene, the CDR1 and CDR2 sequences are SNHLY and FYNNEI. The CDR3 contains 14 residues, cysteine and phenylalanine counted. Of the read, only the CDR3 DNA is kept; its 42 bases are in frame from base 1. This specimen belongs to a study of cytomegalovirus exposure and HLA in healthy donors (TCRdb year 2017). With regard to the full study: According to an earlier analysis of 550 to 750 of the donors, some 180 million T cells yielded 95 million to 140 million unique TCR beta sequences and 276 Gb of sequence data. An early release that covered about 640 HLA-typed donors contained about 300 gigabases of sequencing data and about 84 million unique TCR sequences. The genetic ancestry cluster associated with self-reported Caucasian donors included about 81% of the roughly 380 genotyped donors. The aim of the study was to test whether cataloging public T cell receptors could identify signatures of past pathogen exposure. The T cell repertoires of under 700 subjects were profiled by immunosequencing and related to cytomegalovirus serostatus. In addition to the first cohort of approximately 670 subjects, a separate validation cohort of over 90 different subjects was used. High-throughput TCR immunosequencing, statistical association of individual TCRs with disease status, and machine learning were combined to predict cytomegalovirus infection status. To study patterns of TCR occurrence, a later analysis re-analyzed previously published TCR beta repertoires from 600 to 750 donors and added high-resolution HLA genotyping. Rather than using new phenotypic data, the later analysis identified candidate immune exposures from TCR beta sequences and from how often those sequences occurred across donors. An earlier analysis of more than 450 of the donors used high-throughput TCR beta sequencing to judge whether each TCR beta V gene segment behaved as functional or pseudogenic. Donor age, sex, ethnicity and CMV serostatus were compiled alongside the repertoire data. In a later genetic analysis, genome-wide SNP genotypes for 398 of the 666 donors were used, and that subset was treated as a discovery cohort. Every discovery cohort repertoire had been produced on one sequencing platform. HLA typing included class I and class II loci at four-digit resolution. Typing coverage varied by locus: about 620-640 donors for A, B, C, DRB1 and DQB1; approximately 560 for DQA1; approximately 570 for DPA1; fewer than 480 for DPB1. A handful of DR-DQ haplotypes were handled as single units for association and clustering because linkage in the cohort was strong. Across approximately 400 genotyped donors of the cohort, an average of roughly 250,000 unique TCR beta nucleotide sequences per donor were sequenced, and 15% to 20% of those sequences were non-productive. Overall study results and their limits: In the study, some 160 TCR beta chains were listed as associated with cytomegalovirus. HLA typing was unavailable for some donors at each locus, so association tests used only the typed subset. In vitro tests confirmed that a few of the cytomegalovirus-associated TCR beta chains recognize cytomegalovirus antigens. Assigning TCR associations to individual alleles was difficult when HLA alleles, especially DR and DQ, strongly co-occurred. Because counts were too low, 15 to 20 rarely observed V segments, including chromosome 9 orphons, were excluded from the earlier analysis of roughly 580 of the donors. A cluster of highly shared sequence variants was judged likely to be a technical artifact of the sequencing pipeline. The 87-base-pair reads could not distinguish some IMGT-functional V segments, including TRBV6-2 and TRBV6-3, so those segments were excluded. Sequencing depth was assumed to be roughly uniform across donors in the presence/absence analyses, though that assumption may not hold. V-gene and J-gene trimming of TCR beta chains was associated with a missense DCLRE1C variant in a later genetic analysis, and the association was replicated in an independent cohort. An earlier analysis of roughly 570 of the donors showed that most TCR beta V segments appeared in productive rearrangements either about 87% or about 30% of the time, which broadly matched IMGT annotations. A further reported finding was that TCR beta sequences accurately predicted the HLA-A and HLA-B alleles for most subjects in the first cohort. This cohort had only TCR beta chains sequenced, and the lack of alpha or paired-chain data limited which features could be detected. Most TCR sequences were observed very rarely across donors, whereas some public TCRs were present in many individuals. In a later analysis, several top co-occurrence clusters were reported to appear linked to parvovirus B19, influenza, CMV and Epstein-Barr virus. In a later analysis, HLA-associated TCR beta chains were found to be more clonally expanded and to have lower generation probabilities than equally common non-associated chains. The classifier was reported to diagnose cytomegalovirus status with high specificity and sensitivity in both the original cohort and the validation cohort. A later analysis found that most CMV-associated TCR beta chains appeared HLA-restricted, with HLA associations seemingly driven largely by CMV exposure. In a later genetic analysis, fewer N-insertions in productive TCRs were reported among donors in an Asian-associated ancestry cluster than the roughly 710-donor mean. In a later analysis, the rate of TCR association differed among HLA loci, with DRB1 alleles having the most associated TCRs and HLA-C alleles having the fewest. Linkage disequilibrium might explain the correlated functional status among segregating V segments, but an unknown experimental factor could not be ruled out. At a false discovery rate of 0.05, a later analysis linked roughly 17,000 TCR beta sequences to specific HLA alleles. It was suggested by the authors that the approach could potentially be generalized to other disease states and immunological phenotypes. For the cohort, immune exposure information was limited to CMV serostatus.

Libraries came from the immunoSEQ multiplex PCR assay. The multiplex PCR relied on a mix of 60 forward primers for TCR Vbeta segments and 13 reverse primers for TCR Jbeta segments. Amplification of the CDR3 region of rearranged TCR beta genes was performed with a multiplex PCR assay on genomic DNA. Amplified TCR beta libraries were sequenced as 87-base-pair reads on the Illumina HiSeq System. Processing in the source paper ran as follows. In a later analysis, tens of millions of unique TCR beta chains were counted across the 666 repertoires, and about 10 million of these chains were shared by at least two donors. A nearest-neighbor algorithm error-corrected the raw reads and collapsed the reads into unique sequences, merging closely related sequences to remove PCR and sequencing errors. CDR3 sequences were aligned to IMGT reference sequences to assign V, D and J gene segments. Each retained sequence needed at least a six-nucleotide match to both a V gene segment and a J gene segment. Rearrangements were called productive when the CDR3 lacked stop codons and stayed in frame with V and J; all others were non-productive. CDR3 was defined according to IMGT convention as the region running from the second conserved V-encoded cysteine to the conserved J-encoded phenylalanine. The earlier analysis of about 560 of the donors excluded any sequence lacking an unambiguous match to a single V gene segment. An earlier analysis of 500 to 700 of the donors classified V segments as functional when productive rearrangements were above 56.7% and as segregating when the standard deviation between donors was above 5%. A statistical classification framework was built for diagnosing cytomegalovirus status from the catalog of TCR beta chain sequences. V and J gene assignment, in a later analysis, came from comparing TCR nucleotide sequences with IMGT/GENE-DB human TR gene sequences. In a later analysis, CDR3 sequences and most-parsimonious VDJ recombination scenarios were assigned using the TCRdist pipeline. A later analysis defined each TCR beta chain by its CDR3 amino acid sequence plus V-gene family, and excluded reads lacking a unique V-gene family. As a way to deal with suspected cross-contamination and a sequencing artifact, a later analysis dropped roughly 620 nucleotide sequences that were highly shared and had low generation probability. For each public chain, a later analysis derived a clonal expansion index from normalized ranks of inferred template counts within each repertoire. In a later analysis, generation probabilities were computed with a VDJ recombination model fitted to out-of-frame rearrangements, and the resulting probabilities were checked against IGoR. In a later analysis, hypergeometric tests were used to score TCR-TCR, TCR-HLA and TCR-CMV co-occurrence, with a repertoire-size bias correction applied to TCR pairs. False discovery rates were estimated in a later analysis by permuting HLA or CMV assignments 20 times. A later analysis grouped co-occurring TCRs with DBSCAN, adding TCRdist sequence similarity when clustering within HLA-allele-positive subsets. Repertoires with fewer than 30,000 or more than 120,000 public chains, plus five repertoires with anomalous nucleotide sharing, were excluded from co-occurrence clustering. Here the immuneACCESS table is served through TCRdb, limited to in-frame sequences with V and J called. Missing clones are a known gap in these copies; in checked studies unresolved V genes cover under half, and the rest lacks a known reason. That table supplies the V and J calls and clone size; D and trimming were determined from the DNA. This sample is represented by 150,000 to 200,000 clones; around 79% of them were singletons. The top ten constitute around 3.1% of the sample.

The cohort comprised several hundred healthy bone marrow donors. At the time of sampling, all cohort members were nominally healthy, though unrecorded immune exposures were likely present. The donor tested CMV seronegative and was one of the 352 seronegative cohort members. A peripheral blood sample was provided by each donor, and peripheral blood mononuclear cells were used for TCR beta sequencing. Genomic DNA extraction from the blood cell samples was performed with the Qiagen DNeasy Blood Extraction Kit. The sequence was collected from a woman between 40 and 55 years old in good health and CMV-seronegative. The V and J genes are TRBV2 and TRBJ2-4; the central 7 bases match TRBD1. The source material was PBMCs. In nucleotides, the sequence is TGTGCCAACCGCAGGGACAGCTCCAAAAACATTCAGTACTTC. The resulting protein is CANRRDSSKNIQYF.